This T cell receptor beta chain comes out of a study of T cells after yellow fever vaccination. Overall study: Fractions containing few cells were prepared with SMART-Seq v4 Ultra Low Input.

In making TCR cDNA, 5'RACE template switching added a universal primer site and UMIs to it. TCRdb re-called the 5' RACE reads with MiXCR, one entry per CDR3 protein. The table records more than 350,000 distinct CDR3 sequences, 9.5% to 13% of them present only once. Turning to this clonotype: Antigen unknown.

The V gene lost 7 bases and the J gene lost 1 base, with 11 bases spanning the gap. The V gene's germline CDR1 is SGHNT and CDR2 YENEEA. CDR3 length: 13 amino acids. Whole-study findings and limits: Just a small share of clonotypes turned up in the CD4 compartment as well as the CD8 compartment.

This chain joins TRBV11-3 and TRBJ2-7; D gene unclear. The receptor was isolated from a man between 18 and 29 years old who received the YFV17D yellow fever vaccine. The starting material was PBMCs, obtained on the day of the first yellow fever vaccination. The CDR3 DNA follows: TGTGCCAGCAACGAGACTTCATCCTACGAGCAGTACTTC. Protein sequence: CASNETSSYEQYF.